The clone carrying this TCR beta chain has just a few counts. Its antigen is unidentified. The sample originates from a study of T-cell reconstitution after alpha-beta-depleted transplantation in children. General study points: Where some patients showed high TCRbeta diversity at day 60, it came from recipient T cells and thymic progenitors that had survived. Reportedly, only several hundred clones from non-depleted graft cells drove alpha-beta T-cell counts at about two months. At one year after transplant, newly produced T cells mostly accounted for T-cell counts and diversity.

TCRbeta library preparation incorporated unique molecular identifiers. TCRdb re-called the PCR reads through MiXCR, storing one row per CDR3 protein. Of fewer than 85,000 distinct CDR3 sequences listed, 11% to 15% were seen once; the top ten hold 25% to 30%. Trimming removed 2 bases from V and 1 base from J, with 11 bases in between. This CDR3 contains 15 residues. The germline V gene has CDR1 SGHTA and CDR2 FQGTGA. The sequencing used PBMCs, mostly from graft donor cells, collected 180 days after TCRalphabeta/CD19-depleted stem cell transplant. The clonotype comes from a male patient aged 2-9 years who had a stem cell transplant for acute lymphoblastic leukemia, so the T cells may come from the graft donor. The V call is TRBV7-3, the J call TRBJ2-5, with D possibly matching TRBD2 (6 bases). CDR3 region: CASSLWGGVQETQYF. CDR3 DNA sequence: TGTGCCAGCAGCTTATGGGGCGGGGTCCAAGAGACCCAGTACTTC. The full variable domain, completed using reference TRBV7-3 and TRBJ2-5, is GAGVSQTPSNKVTEKGKYVELRCDPISGHTALYWYRQSLGQGPEFLIYFQGTGAADDSGLPNDRFFAVRPEGSVSTLKIQRTERGDSAVYLCASSLWGGVQETQYFGPGTRLLVL.